This TCR beta chain was profiled in a study of OX40 agonist ivuxolimab in advanced cancers. Study-wide results and caveats: Expansion of clones was among the lowest in partial responders at 0.1-3.0 mg/kg.

The data were produced by immunoSEQ multiplex PCR, yet TCRdb's version contains in-frame clones alone and is incomplete. Here the sample spans fewer than 80,000 clones, roughly nine tenths being singletons. This CDR3 contains 11 residues. Germline CDR1 and CDR2: LNHDA and SQIVND (reference sequence). The germline V and J ends were trimmed by 3 bases and 4 bases, with 4 bases remaining between them. Concerning this clone: Its target is not known. Within the sample, other DNA sequences also encode this same CDR3.

The clonotype was recovered from an adult with an advanced solid tumor such as melanoma, head and neck, liver or kidney cancer. V usage is TRBV19 and J usage is TRBJ2-7; D remains ambiguous. The sample consisted of CD4+ or CD8+ T cells sorted from blood, taken in a trial of the OX40 agonist ivuxolimab. CDR3 residues: CASSIGYEQYF. In nucleotides, the CDR3 is TGTGCCAGTAGTATTGGGTACGAGCAGTACTTC.